Following are 26 T cell receptor beta chains from one sample sequenced in a study of technical replicates of blood from a few donors. Sequenced by immunoSEQ multiplex PCR; TCRdb stores in-frame clones only, minus some. This repertoire shows roughly 79,000 clones, roughly 91% found once; its top ten account for around 0.34%. The sample consisted of T cells isolated from PBMCs. The receptors derive from a human donor in good health. Some clones in this sample may be carry-over from other donors' samples.

This chain connects TRBV27 to TRBJ1-1; D gene unclear. V lost 6 bases and J lost 2, with 4 bases in between. This CDR3 has 11 amino acids. The germline V gene has CDR1 MNHEY and CDR2 SMNVEV (reference sequence). Here the CDR3 reads CASRTNTEAFF. In DNA, the CDR3 is TGTGCCAGCAGGACAAACACTGAAGCTTTCTTT.

The genes are TRBV9 and TRBJ2-3, with D possibly TRBD2 on 7 matching bases. This CDR3 contains 16 residues. The germline V gene encodes CDR1 SGDLS and CDR2 YYNGEE. V lost 3 bases, J lost 4 bases, and 18 bases lay in between. In nucleotides, the CDR3 is TGTGCCAGCAGCGCGGGGGCTAGCGGAGGCGCAGATACGCAGTATTTT. Translated, it gives CASSAGASGGADTQYF. Drawing the rest from reference TRBV9 and TRBJ2-3, the complete variable domain is DSGVTQTPKHLITATGQRVTLRCSPRSGDLSVYWYQQSLDQGLQFLIQYYNGEERAKGNILERFSAQQFPDLHSELNLSSLELGDSALYFCASSAGASGGADTQYFGPGTRLTVL.

The V call is TRBV4-2, the J call TRBJ2-1, with TRBD2 as a possible D gene (5 bases). CDR1 is LGHNA and CDR2 is YNFKEQ in the germline V gene. The V end lost 0 bases, the J end lost 0 bases, and 9 bases lay between the germline ends. The CDR3 has 16 residues. The CDR3 region is CASSQEEAGSYNEQFF. The CDR3 coding sequence is TGTGCCAGCAGCCAAGAAGAGGCGGGCTCCTACAATGAGCAGTTCTTC.

This clone was seen a single time. The chain carries TRBV4-3 and TRBJ2-7, with D possibly being TRBD2 (6 bases). Germline assignment: CDR1 LGHNA and CDR2 YSLEER. The CDR3 has 15 amino acids. V was pared by 0 bases and J by 4 bases, with 13 bases between. The CDR3 loop reads CASSQDRGVGYEQYF. CDR3 nucleotide sequence: TGCGCCAGCAGCCAAGATCGCGGGGTTGGTTACGAGCAGTACTTC.

J is TRBJ2-7 and V is TRBV5-6; TRBD1 matches 9 bases. CDR1 and CDR2 (germline): SGHDT, YYEEEE. CDR3 length equals 14 residues. Trimming took 0 bases from V and 3 from J; bases not matched to a gene: 1. The chain's CDR3 is CASSLGGQGYEQYF. CDR3 DNA sequence: TGTGCCAGCAGCTTGGGGGGACAGGGCTACGAGCAGTACTTC.

V and J are TRBV6-1 and TRBJ2-3; 7 nucleotides line up with TRBD2. The CDR3 length is 17 residues. From germline, CDR1 is MNHNS and CDR2 SASEGT. V lost 2 bases to trimming and J lost 0 bases; unmatched junction nucleotides: 8. The CDR3 sequence is CASSERLAEVSTDTQYF. Written as DNA, the CDR3 is TGTGCCAGCAGTGAACGTCTAGCGGAAGTTAGCACAGATACGCAGTATTTT.

V is TRBV5-6 and J is TRBJ1-2; 7 bases align to TRBD1. The ends lost 6 bases at V and 4 bases at J; junction bases unmatched: 9. This CDR3 spans 14 amino acids. Germline V gene sequence: CDR1 SGHDT, CDR2 YYEEEE. CDR3: CASNLETGFYGYTF. The CDR3 region has the DNA TGTGCCAGCAACTTAGAGACAGGGTTCTATGGCTACACCTTC.

This chain uses TRBV10-1 with TRBJ2-1; possibly TRBD2 for D (6 bases). This CDR3 is built from 16 residues. Germline V gene lookup returns CDR1 WNHNN and CDR2 SYGVQD (reference sequence). Between the trimmed V and J ends, which lost 4 bases and 2 bases, there was a span of 15 bases. CDR3 coding DNA: TGCGCCAGCAGTGGGACCCGGGGGACTCCCTACAATGAGCAGTTCTTC. Translated: CASSGTRGTPYNEQFF.

The chain carries TRBV29-1 and TRBJ2-1; TRBD2 matches 9 bases. V dropped 4 bases and J dropped 6; count of bases not matched to a gene: 7. The germline gives CDR1 SQVTM, CDR2 ANQGSEA. This CDR3 region has 14 residues. CDR3 sequence: CSVVPSGRPNEQFF. The CDR3 DNA follows: TGCAGCGTTGTGCCCAGCGGGAGGCCCAATGAGCAGTTCTTC.

The chain combines TRBV11-3 with TRBJ2-3; 8 bases fit TRBD2. The V gene's germline CDR1 is SGHNT and CDR2 YENEEA. J gave up 1 base and V 5 bases, and 17 bases lay outside the gene matches. CDR3 length: 19 residues. CDR3 nucleotides: TGTGCCAGCAGCCCCAGCCTAAAAAGAAGCGGGAGCGGCACAGATACGCAGTATTTT. It specifies CASSPSLKRSGSGTDTQYF.

The V call is TRBV4-1, the J call TRBJ1-2, with 8 bases matching TRBD1. Germline trimming cut 1 base from V and 6 bases from J; bases unmatched to any gene: 13. The CDR3 is 17 amino acids. Germline V CDR1 and CDR2: MGHRA, YSYEKL. In nucleotides, the CDR3 is TGCGCCAGCAGCCAAGTCACAGGGGGAAGGTTGTACGATGGCTACACCTTC. Translation: CASSQVTGGRLYDGYTF.

This clone is a singleton in its sample. The genes are TRBV9 and TRBJ2-1, with TRBD2 identical over 15 bases. Unmatched junction bases numbered 4, after V lost 3 bases and J lost 9 bases. This CDR3 is built from 15 residues. Germline V lookup: CDR1 SGDLS, CDR2 YYNGEE. CDR3 loop: CASSEGLAGGGEQFF. As DNA, the CDR3 is TGTGCCAGCAGCGAGGGACTAGCGGGGGGTGGTGAGCAGTTCTTC.

The chain is built from TRBV6-1 and TRBJ2-5; a possible D gene is TRBD2 (6 bases). Germline CDR1 is MNHNS and CDR2 is SASEGT. The CDR3 totals 14 residues. V was pared by 6 bases and J by 0 bases, with 11 bases between. In DNA, the CDR3 is TGTGCCAGCAGCCCCCTAGCGAACCAAGAGACCCAGTACTTC. Translated, it gives CASSPLANQETQYF.

The chain links TRBV6-5 to TRBJ2-7; tentative D call: TRBD1 (6 bases). From germline, CDR1 is MNHEY and CDR2 SVGAGI. The CDR3 runs to 15 residues. Trimming took 2 bases from V and 5 from J, leaving 16 bases between them. The CDR3 DNA reads TGTGCCAGCAGTTACCGTCCCGGGACATGGGACGAGCAGTACTTC. Its translation: CASSYRPGTWDEQYF.

This chain uses TRBV28 with TRBJ1-2; D gene ambiguous. V lost 5 bases and J 2 bases, leaving 9 bases between the germline ends. The CDR3 has 13 residues. Germline V gene lookup returns CDR1 MDHEN and CDR2 SYDVKM. The CDR3 spells CASSNQMNYGYTF. The CDR3 DNA follows: TGTGCCAGCAGTAATCAGATGAACTATGGCTACACCTTC.

The genes are TRBV9 and TRBJ2-6; D call uncertain. The CDR3 sequence is 16 residues long. Germline-derived CDR1 and CDR2 are SGDLS and YYNGEE. Deletions cut 4 bases from V and 0 bases from J, with 11 bases between. For the CDR3, the DNA is TGTGCCAGCAGCCCAAAAAGAGGCTCTGGGGCCAACGTCCTGACTTTC. Its protein is CASSPKRGSGANVLTF.

V usage is TRBV11-3 and J usage is TRBJ1-6; 10 bases fit TRBD1. The germline V gene encodes CDR1 SGHNT and CDR2 YENEEA. The CDR3 has 14 amino acids. V gave up 5 bases and J gave up 8 bases; unmatched junction bases: 3. The CDR3 nucleotides are TGTGCCAGCAGCGAGGGACAGGGGTATTCACCCCTCCACTTT. This translates into CASSEGQGYSPLHF.

The chain uses TRBV14 and TRBJ1-1; D is uncertain. The CDR3 length is 14 residues. Germline lookup yields CDR1 SGHDN and CDR2 FVKESK. Trimming pared 0 bases from V and 8 bases from J, leaving 13 bases between. The CDR3, as DNA: TGTGCCAGCAGCCAAGATCTGAACAGCCCCGAAGCTTTCTTT. Amino acids: CASSQDLNSPEAFF.

V gene TRBV5-4 combines with J gene TRBJ2-1; perhaps TRBD2 as D (6 bases). Germline CDR1 is SGHNT and CDR2 is YYREEE (reference sequence). The CDR3 sequence is 13 residues long. Trimming shortened V by 4 bases and J by 7 bases, and 12 bases separated the two germline ends. The CDR3 spells CASSPIGGNEQFF. The CDR3 DNA is TGTGCCAGCAGCCCAATTGGGGGGAATGAGCAGTTCTTC. Variable domain in full (rest from reference TRBV5-4 and TRBJ2-1): ETGVTQSPTHLIKTRGQQVTLRCSSQSGHNTVSWYQQALGQGPQFIFQYYREEENGRGNFPPRFSGLQFPNYSSELNVNALELDDSALYLCASSPIGGNEQFFGPGTRLTVL.

The chain links TRBV5-1 to TRBJ1-4, with 10 nucleotides matching TRBD1. Germline V gene lookup returns CDR1 SGHRS and CDR2 YFSETQ. This CDR3 contains 15 residues. J lost 8 bases, V lost 3 bases, and 7 bases had no gene match. This CDR3 is CASSWTGTGEEKLFF. The DNA for the CDR3 is TGCGCCAGCAGCTGGACCGGGACAGGGGAGGAAAAACTGTTTTTT.

The gene calls are TRBV7-2 and TRBJ2-1, with 11 bases fitting TRBD2. This CDR3 is 15 amino acids long. With V trimmed by 6 bases and J by 6 bases, 7 bases remained unmatched. Germline CDR1 reads SGHTA; CDR2 reads FQGNSA. DNA for the CDR3: TGTGCCAGCAGGGAACTAGCGGGAGCCCCCAATGAGCAGTTCTTC. It translates to CASRELAGAPNEQFF.

This clone was detected only a few times. The chain couples TRBV18 to TRBJ2-7; 8 nucleotides line up with TRBD1. V gave up 3 bases and J gave up 2 bases; unmatched junction bases: 3. Germline V gene data show CDR1 as KGHSH and CDR2 as LQKENI. This CDR3 is 14 amino acids long. The CDR3 spells CASSPTGGTYEQYF. For the CDR3, the DNA is TGTGCCAGCTCACCTACAGGGGGAACCTACGAGCAGTACTTC. The entire variable domain, with the rest obtained from reference TRBV18 and TRBJ2-7, is as follows: NAGVMQNPRHLVRRRGQEARLRCSPMKGHSHVYWYRQLPEEGLKFMVYLQKENIIDESGMPKERFSAEFPKEGPSILRIQQVVRGDSAAYFCASSPTGGTYEQYFGPGTRLTVT.

The V gene is TRBV7-2, the J gene TRBJ2-7, with a tentative D call TRBD2 (5 bases). This CDR3 region has 14 residues. Looked up from germline, CDR1 is SGHTA and CDR2 is FQGNSA. V dropped 2 bases and J dropped 2 bases, with 10 bases sitting between them. CDR3 residues: CASSLRPGTYEQYF. DNA for the CDR3: TGTGCCAGCAGCTTAAGGCCGGGGACCTACGAGCAGTACTTC.

The rearrangement links TRBV28 to TRBJ1-1; 7 nucleotides agree with TRBD1. Germline loops: CDR1 MDHEN, CDR2 SYDVKM. J lost 1 base, V lost 4 bases, and 6 bases had no gene match. CDR3 size: 15 residues. The chain's CDR3 is CASSSPYRGNTEAFF. CDR3 nucleotides: TGTGCCAGCAGTTCCCCCTACAGGGGGAACACTGAAGCTTTCTTT.

The CDR3 protein is CASSYKLKGGYGYTF. The CDR3, as DNA: TGTGCCAGCAGTTACAAGCTGAAGGGAGGCTATGGCTACACCTTC. The V and J genes are TRBV6-5 and TRBJ1-2, with D unresolved. Germline V gene sequence: CDR1 MNHEY, CDR2 SVGAGI. The CDR3 is 15 residues long. The V gene lost 2 bases and the J gene lost 4 bases, with 14 bases spanning the gap.

The chain combines TRBV30 with TRBJ2-7; D is perhaps TRBD1 (6 bases). The CDR3 consists of 13 residues. Trimming shortened V by 2 bases and J by 5 bases, and 13 bases separated the two germline ends. Germline loops: CDR1 GTSNPN, CDR2 SVGIG (reference sequence). CDR3 sequence reads: CAWSPGVHHEQYF. The CDR3 DNA reads TGTGCCTGGAGTCCAGGGGTCCACCACGAGCAGTACTTC.